This TCR beta chain emerged from a study of CD8+CD57+ T cells in acquired aplastic anemia. It was genomic DNA that served as the template for profiling TCR beta VDJ and CDR3. In TCRdb, the reads were re-called with MiXCR into one record per CDR3 protein. This sample has about 260,000 distinct CDR3 sequences; 82% occur once, and the top ten carry about 41%. Individuals selected for sequencing had exhibited CD8+CD57+ cell expansion on flow cytometry. Germline CDR1 SEHNR, CDR2 FQNEAQ (reference sequence). This CDR3 comprises 16 residues. V lost 4 bases and J 6 bases, leaving 21 bases between the germline ends.

The receptor's source is a human donor with aplastic anemia. The sequencing sample was made of sorted CD4+, CD8+, or CD8+CD57+ T cells (not recorded which) from PBMCs. The chain couples TRBV7-9 to TRBJ1-2; the D gene is possibly TRBD1 (6 bases). The CDR3 bases are TGTGCCAGCAGCTCACAGGACAGCGGCGGGGACGATGGCTACACCTTC. Translation: CASSSQDSGGDDGYTF.